Listed below are T cell receptor beta chains from one sample, sequenced in a study of technical replicates of blood from a few donors. Measured with immunoSEQ multiplex PCR; TCRdb has only the in-frame clones, and not every one. This sample has approximately 82,000 clones; roughly 95% occur once, and the top ten carry 0.37%. Sequenced sample: T cells isolated from PBMCs. The origin of the receptors is a human donor in good health. Each CDR3 is given with its conserved first and last residue. Each record gives: J gene, CDR3 length, clone size, V gene, D gene, CDR3 protein, CDR3 DNA. D genes are given only for firm matches. Expanded clones are given a class, and other clones once, few, many or no size at all.

>TRBJ2-7|15|.|TRBV4-1|.
CASSQGGHSSYEQYF
TGCGCCAGCAGCCAAGGGGGACACAGCTCCTACGAGCAGTACTTC
>TRBJ1-2|14|.|TRBV6-6|TRBD1
CASSYQDRGGLYTF
TGTGCCAGCAGTTACCAGGACAGGGGGGGACTCTACACCTTC
>TRBJ2-1|13|.|TRBV2|TRBD1
CASSWTGRNEQFF
TGTGCCAGCAGCTGGACAGGTCGGAATGAGCAGTTCTTC
>TRBJ1-4|12|.|TRBV30|TRBD1
CAWSTGYEKLFF
TGTGCCTGGTCGACAGGGTATGAAAAACTGTTTTTT
>TRBJ1-2|12|.|TRBV5-1|.
CASRKLGQGYTF
TGCGCCAGCAGAAAGTTGGGGCAAGGCTACACCTTC
>TRBJ2-2|15|.|TRBV6-5|.
CASSYTTPNTGELFF
TGTGCCAGCAGTTACACGACTCCGAACACCGGGGAGCTGTTTTTT
>TRBJ2-7|11|.|TRBV7-2|.
CASSLSYEQYF
TGTGCCAGCAGCCTGTCCTACGAGCAGTACTTC
>TRBJ2-7|14|.|TRBV19|TRBD1
CASSPGTGAYEQYF
TGTGCCAGTAGTCCCGGGACAGGAGCCTACGAGCAGTACTTC
>TRBJ1-5|15|.|TRBV9|.
CASSVGAGRDQPQHF
TGTGCCAGCAGCGTAGGGGCAGGTAGAGATCAGCCCCAGCATTTT
>TRBJ2-3|15|.|TRBV11-2|.
CASSPGEVSTDTQYF
TGTGCCAGCAGCCCCGGGGAAGTGAGCACAGATACGCAGTATTTT
>TRBJ2-7|14|.|TRBV5-4|.
CASSIGNGIDEQYF
TGTGCCAGCAGCATAGGTAACGGGATTGACGAGCAGTACTTC
>TRBJ2-1|22|.|TRBV28|.
CASSLVSRGPDSLVVRDNEQFF
TGTGCCAGCAGTTTAGTCTCTAGAGGGCCGGACTCCCTTGTGGTTCGGGACAATGAGCAGTTCTTC
>TRBJ2-7|13|.|TRBV28|.
CASRGSGINEQYF
TGTGCCAGCAGGGGGTCAGGGATCAACGAGCAGTACTTC
>TRBJ1-2|14|.|TRBV2|.
CASSEDGLRTGYTF
TGTGCCAGCAGTGAAGACGGACTGCGAACCGGCTACACCTTC
>TRBJ1-1|14|.|TRBV11-3|.
CASSFRGMNTEAFF
TGTGCCAGCAGCTTCAGGGGCATGAACACTGAAGCTTTCTTT
>TRBJ2-3|16|.|TRBV30|.
CAWRGPYLGARDTQYF
TGTGCCTGGAGGGGCCCCTATCTGGGGGCCCGCGATACGCAGTATTTT
>TRBJ1-4|13|.|TRBV9|TRBD1
CASQGQVNEKLFF
TGTGCCAGCCAGGGACAGGTTAATGAAAAACTGTTTTTT
>TRBJ1-2|13|.|TRBV6-5|TRBD1
CASSSGTVKGYTF
TGTGCCAGCAGCTCCGGGACAGTAAAGGGCTACACCTTC
>TRBJ2-6|16|.|TRBV7-9|TRBD1
CASSLGPGGGANVLTF
TGTGCCAGCAGCTTAGGCCCAGGGGGTGGGGCCAACGTCCTGACTTTC
>TRBJ2-1|14|.|TRBV5-1|.
CASSTKSGHNEQFF
TGCGCCAGCAGCACTAAGAGCGGGCACAATGAGCAGTTCTTC
>TRBJ1-2|16|.|TRBV9|TRBD1
CASSGLRDREDYGYTF
TGTGCCAGCAGCGGACTTCGGGACAGGGAGGACTATGGCTACACCTTC
>TRBJ2-1|15|.|TRBV6-6|TRBD2
CASSYGLAGAREQFF
TGTGCCAGCAGTTACGGGCTAGCGGGAGCTCGGGAGCAGTTCTTC
>TRBJ2-6|14|few|TRBV10-3|.
CAISDSSGANVLTF
TGTGCCATCAGTGACAGCTCTGGGGCCAACGTCCTGACTTTC
>TRBJ2-5|16|.|TRBV28|.
CASSLWASGVQETQYF
TGTGCCAGCAGTTTATGGGCGAGCGGAGTACAAGAGACCCAGTACTTC
>TRBJ2-7|15|.|TRBV1|.
CTSSQEGRSTQEQYF
TGCACCAGCAGCCAAGAGGGCAGGTCCACTCAAGAGCAGTACTTC
>TRBJ1-3|19|once|TRBV23-1|.
CASSQWRPQGRVSGNTIYF
TGCGCCAGCAGTCAATGGAGACCCCAGGGGCGAGTCTCTGGAAACACCATATATTTT
>TRBJ2-3|18|.|TRBV4-3|TRBD2
CASSQEAGLAGDTDTQYF
TGCGCCAGCAGCCAAGAGGCGGGACTAGCGGGGGACACAGATACGCAGTATTTT
>TRBJ2-5|11|.|TRBV20-1|.
CSATLAETQYF
TGCAGCGCTACTCTAGCGGAGACCCAGTACTTC
>TRBJ1-1|15|.|TRBV6-5|TRBD1
CASRKLTGVNTEAFF
TGTGCCAGCAGAAAGTTAACAGGGGTGAACACTGAAGCTTTCTTT
>TRBJ1-2|13|.|TRBV4-3|.
CASSLVGADGYTF
TGCGCCAGCAGCCTAGTGGGTGCGGATGGCTACACCTTC
>TRBJ2-7|13|.|TRBV7-6|.
CASSLGISYEQYF
TGTGCCAGCAGCTTGGGCATCTCCTACGAGCAGTACTTC
>TRBJ2-5|13|.|TRBV30|.
CAWSYGPQETQYF
TGTGCCTGGTCGTACGGTCCCCAAGAGACCCAGTACTTC
>TRBJ1-4|14|.|TRBV30|.
CAWSAPRLHEKLFF
TGTGCCTGGAGTGCACCCCGACTTCATGAAAAACTGTTTTTT
>TRBJ2-3|20|once|TRBV10-3|TRBD2
CAISDNMVPTSGMGTDTQYF
TGTGCCATCAGTGACAACATGGTACCGACTAGCGGGATGGGTACAGATACGCAGTATTTT
>TRBJ2-5|15|.|TRBV5-1|.
CASSLAIAEGETQYF
TGCGCCAGCAGCTTGGCAATAGCGGAGGGGGAGACCCAGTACTTC
>TRBJ2-2|15|.|TRBV28|.
CASTLGGTNTGELFF
TGTGCCAGCACTCTGGGCGGGACCAACACCGGGGAGCTGTTTTTT
>TRBJ1-1|11|.|TRBV28|.
CASSFGGECFF
TGTGCCAGCAGTTTTGGCGGAGAGTGTTTCTTT